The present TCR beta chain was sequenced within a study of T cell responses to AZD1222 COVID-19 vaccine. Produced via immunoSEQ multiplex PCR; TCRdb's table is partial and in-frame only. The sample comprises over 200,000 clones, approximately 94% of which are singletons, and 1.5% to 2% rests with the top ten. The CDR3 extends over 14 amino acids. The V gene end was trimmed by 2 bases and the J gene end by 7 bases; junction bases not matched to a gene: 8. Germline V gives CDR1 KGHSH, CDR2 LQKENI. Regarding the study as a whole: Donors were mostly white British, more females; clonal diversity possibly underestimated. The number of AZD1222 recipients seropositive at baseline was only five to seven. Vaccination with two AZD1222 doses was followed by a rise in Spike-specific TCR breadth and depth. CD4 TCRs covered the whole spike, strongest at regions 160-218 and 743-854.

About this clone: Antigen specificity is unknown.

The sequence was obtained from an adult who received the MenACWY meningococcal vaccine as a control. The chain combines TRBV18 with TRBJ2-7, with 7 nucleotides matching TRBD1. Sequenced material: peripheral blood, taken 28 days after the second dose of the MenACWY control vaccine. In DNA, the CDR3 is TGTGCCAGCTCACCAGACAGGGTCAAGGGTGAGCAGTACTTC. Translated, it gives CASSPDRVKGEQYF.